This record concerns one TCR beta chain sequence. The antigen remains unidentified. TCRdb analysed the reads with MiXCR anew, one entry per CDR3 protein. This sample carries 200,000 or so distinct CDR3 sequences, 38% of them seen once, and the ten largest clones take approximately 60%. The record originates from a study of T cell repertoires in cytomegalovirus infection. Trimming pared 4 bases from V and 2 bases from J, leaving 8 bases between. Germline assignment: CDR1 SEHNR and CDR2 FQNEAQ (reference sequence). The CDR3 length is 13 residues. The chain recombines TRBV7-9 with TRBJ1-1; D call uncertain. The TCR was taken from a human donor in good health (CMV status not recorded). Some clones in this sample may be carry-over from other donors' samples. The sequencing here drew on CD8+ T cells from cultured PBMCs, taken from culture after CMV antigen stimulation. CDR3 DNA: TGTGCCAGCAGCTCCAGGACCAACACTGAAGCTTTCTTT. Protein product: CASSSRTNTEAFF.